This is a list of T cell receptor beta chains from one sample in a study of Ad26.COV2.S vaccination and SARS-CoV-2 variants. The table came from immunoSEQ multiplex PCR; TCRdb's copy has only in-frame clones and leaves some out. The sample contains about 330,000 clones, roughly 90% of which appear only once. The source material was peripheral blood, sampled in a trial of Ad26.COV2.S vaccine versus placebo. Receptors originate from a person aged 18-65 years who received the Ad26.COV2.S COVID-19 vaccine or a placebo. CDR3s include the opening cysteine and the closing phenylalanine or tryptophan. The D gene is left open where the match is weak. Size is stated for part of the rows, as once, few or many counts, or as a class when the clone is expanded.

TRBV20-1	once	TRBJ1-2	NA	TGCAGTGCTAGTGCCTCTCAAACGGAGCTCGGGGGCTACACCTTC	CSASASQTELGGYTF
TRBV19	NA	TRBJ2-3	NA	TGTGCCAGTAGGAACAGGGAAGATACGCAGTATTTT	CASRNREDTQYF
TRBV27	NA	TRBJ1-6	TRBD1	TGTGCCAGCACCACAGGGGGCCGGCTCCACTTT	CASTTGGRLHF
TRBV18	once	TRBJ1-2	NA	TGTGCCAGCTCACCAAAGGATGGCTACACCTTC	CASSPKDGYTF
TRBV6-2/TRBV6-3	few	TRBJ2-1	TRBD2	TGTGCCAGCAGTGTACTAGCGAAGCAGTTCTTC	CASSVLAKQFF
TRBV9	NA	TRBJ1-1	TRBD1	TGTGCCAGCAGCGCCCGGACAGGGGGCCCGTCAGAAGCTTTCTTT	CASSARTGGPSEAFF
TRBV4-1	once	TRBJ1-4	NA	TGCGCCAGCAGCCAAGGGTACCCAACTAATGAAAAACTGTTTTTT	CASSQGYPTNEKLFF
TRBV5-4	NA	TRBJ2-3	NA	TGTGCCAGCAGCCAGGACGGGGGTGGCACAGATACGCAGTATTTT	CASSQDGGGTDTQYF
TRBV12-3/TRBV12-4	once	TRBJ1-2	NA	TGTGCCAGCAGTTCGACAAGCCCGGCAGGCTACACCTTC	CASSSTSPAGYTF
TRBV25-1	NA	TRBJ1-4	NA	TGTGCCAGCAGTGCACTGCTAGGCCTGGGGGATGAAAAACTGTTTTTT	CASSALLGLGDEKLFF
TRBV6-2/TRBV6-3	few	TRBJ1-1	NA	TGTGCCAGCAGTTACTCGATGGTCTGGGGCAGGGGAGCTTTCTTT	CASSYSMVWGRGAFF
TRBV7-9	NA	TRBJ2-1	NA	TGTGCCAGCAGCTTATGGAGGGCGGCCTACAATGAGCAGTTCTTC	CASSLWRAAYNEQFF
TRBV29-1	NA	TRBJ1-2	TRBD1	TGCAGCGCTGGGACAGGGGTTAACTATGGCTACACCTTC	CSAGTGVNYGYTF
TRBV25-1	NA	TRBJ2-7	NA	TGTGCCAGCAGTGAATATGGAGCCTACGAGCAGTACTTC	CASSEYGAYEQYF
TRBV4-3	NA	TRBJ1-2	NA	TGCGCCAGCAGCCAAGATGTGGGTCCCGAAACTACCTTTGGCTACACCTTC	CASSQDVGPETTFGYTF
TRBV9	NA	TRBJ1-4	TRBD1	TGTGCCAGCAGCTTGTCTCGGGACAGGGAGGGGGAAAAACTGTTTTTT	CASSLSRDREGEKLFF
TRBV7-2	once	TRBJ2-5	TRBD1	TGTGCCAGCAGTTGGACAGGGCGACAAGAGACCCAGTACTTC	CASSWTGRQETQYF
TRBV19	NA	TRBJ1-5	NA	TGTGCCAGTAGTATAGAACCGAGCAATCAGCCCCAGCATTTT	CASSIEPSNQPQHF
TRBV9	once	TRBJ2-5	TRBD2	TGTGCCAGCAGCGTATCCGGACTAGCGGGATCAGAGACCCAGTACTTC	CASSVSGLAGSETQYF
TRBV5-6	few	TRBJ2-1	TRBD2	TGTGCCAGCAGCTTGCGGACTAGCGGGAGGGTGGTCAATGAGCAGTTCTTC	CASSLRTSGRVVNEQFF
TRBV7-9	NA	TRBJ2-4	NA	TGTGCCAGCAGTCCCCCCGTTGCCGCCAAAAACATTCAGTACTTC	CASSPPVAAKNIQYF
TRBV11-2	NA	TRBJ1-3	TRBD1	TGTGCCAGCAGCTTAGGACAGGGAAAAGGTGGCTCTGGAAACACCATATATTTT	CASSLGQGKGGSGNTIYF